This entry concerns a single T cell receptor (beta chain). This clonotype was counted a few times. Its antigen specificity is not known. Qualities for individual bases were not recorded, and no much larger clone is one base off. Stable Graves' hyperthyroidism was defined as the absence of progression to ophthalmopathy over 18 months of follow-up. Hyperthyroidism patients were aged 18 to 65 years and newly diagnosed, with disease duration of less than 2 months. Any patient with an uncontrolled infection, another autoimmune disease, pregnancy or lactation was excluded. Diagnoses were established on the basis of clinical symptoms, serum thyroxine and TRAb, thyroid ultrasound, and orbital computed tomography. PBMCs were isolated from more than 8 ml of fresh peripheral blood by Ficoll-Paque density gradient centrifugation. Trizol reagent was used to extract total RNA, and RNA quality was then checked on an Agilent 2100 Bioanalyzer.

Amplification of TCR beta CDR3 regions was carried out from RNA transcripts. The first round of RT-PCR for the TCR CDR3 was performed with the HTBI primer set and the Qiagen OneStep RT-PCR kit. Libraries were constructed in a second round of multiplex PCR, after which size selection and purification were performed. Sequencing of the libraries was done on an Illumina HiSeq2000 using paired-end 100 bp reads. In the authors' own workflow: Raw data were processed with SOAPnuke, discarding reads with adapters, uncalled bases, mean Phred below 15, or no exact constant-primer or identifier match. COPE v1.2.5 was used to merge high-quality paired reads, and clonotypes were defined as unique nucleotide sequences. Clonotypes were aligned to IMGT TRBV, TRBD and TRBJ reference segments using MiTCR v1.1. The analysis included only V-J combinations with a frequency above 0.0001, which together covered over 98% of the repertoires. The TCS score was defined as F50 (clonal expansion) divided by E x V (chaos), with BLOSUM62-based TCRdist calculated between CDR3 peptides within each V-J. Welch's t-statistics and random forest reduced around 550 V-J features to about 12, which were used in a naive Bayes classifier (R e1071). The Morisita-Horn index was used to measure how similar the thyroid and blood repertoires were. TCRdb trimmed public reads at Q25 via fastp, called clones via MiXCR and kept in-frame beta chains. Rows merge per CDR3 protein into single entries with the most common DNA and genes. V and J calls and clone size were set by TCRdb, not the authors. The sample table holds about 680,000 distinct CDR3 sequences, of which around a third were seen once. Less than 40% of the sample goes to the ten largest clones.

The CDR3 numbers 14 residues from cysteine through phenylalanine. CDR3 DNA only is kept here, 42 bases in frame from base 1. Trimming leaves V shorter by 5 bases and J shorter by 15 bases, with the junction holding 8 bases beyond the gene matches. The germline V gene (reference sequence) specifies LNHNV as CDR1 and YYDKDF as CDR2. This sample is drawn from a study of T cells in Graves' hyperthyroidism and ophthalmopathy (dated by TCRdb to the late 2010s). Looking at the study overall: Peripheral blood was collected at initial diagnosis, before any treatment. The 100 discovery patients were divided at random into training and test sets in a 7:3 ratio. The paper describes TCR Vbeta CDR3 sequencing of about 140 peripheral blood samples, made up of 43 ophthalmopathy patients, 70 to 80 hyperthyroidism patients and 17 progressor patients. Once sampling was done, hyperthyroidism patients were given methimazole at a starting dose of 30 mg daily, whereas ophthalmopathy patients were given high-dose intravenous methylprednisolone. Prospective prediction of ophthalmopathy was tested in an independent validation cohort consisting of fewer than 20 hyperthyroidism patients and 17 patients who later progressed to ophthalmopathy. To identify TCR V-J signatures that set the groups apart, the researchers used a discovery cohort of 100 patients, made up of fewer than 50 with Graves' ophthalmopathy and some 58 with stable Graves' hyperthyroidism. Thyroid tissue and blood T-cell repertoires from several Graves' hyperthyroidism patients were also compared in the study. Overall results and qualifications from the work: Blood samples also contained most of the expanded thyroid clonotypes (frequency above 0.001), which suggests that blood repertoires may reflect thyroid immune responses. Ophthalmopathy was separated from stable hyperthyroidism by a 13 V-J signature model, with around 90% sensitivity and roughly 81% specificity obtained in cross-validation and 80%/75% obtained in testing. During validation, the model predicted progression to ophthalmopathy a median of about 6.3 months ahead of onset, with roughly 65% sensitivity and 72.22% specificity. No statistical method was used to fix the sample size in advance, and group allocation was not hidden from the investigators.

Sequencing input: blood. The sequence is built from TRBV15 and TRBJ2-2; TRBD2 matches 14 bases in the middle. The receptor comes from a woman in her thirties or forties with Graves' hyperthyroidism. The bases are TGTGCCACCAGCCCGGGACTAGCGGGAGAAAAGGTGTTTTTT. Protein translation: CATSPGLAGEKVFF.